This entry describes one T cell receptor beta chain. Its target is unknown. This sample is part of a study of T cell responses to AZD1222 COVID-19 vaccine. Broader study findings: Clonal diversity may have been underestimated, and the donors were mostly white British, with more females than males. Variant regions that are unmutated are reportedly the target of nearly half of spike-specific TCRs. Researchers report vaccine-associated CD4 TCRs spanning spike, with dominance at 160-218 and 743-854.

Sequenced by immunoSEQ multiplex PCR; TCRdb stores in-frame clones only, minus some. This table has approximately 75,000 clones, about 90% appearing once. It was second doses at about 4 or about 12 weeks that were pooled. The TCR sequence derives from an adult who received the AZD1222 COVID-19 vaccine. The starting material was peripheral blood, obtained 28 days after the second AZD1222 dose.

CDR3 coding DNA: TGCGCCAGCAGCTTGGGGACTAGCGGCTACGAGCAGTACTTC. It codes for CASSLGTSGYEQYF. The genes are TRBV5-1 and TRBJ2-7, with 10 bases fitting TRBD2. J gave up 3 bases and V 0 bases, and 0 bases lay outside the gene matches. Looked up from germline, CDR1 is SGHRS and CDR2 is YFSETQ. The length of the CDR3 is 14 residues.